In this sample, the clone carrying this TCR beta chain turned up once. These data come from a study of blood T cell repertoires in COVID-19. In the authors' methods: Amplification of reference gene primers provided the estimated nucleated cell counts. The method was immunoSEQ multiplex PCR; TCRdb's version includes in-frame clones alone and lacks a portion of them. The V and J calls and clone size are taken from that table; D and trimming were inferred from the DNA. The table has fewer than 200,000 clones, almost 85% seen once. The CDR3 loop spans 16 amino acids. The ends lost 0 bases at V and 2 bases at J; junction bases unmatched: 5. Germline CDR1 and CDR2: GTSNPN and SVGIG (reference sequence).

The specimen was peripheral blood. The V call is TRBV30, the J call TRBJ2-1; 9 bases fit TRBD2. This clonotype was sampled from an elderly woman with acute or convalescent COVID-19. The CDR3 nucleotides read TGTGCCTGGAGTGTAGGGTCTAGCGGGGCCTACAATGAGCAGTTCTTC. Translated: CAWSVGSSGAYNEQFF.